The clone carrying this TCR beta chain was picked up a small number of times. The data are from a study of blood T cell repertoires in COVID-19. Study-wide context: The United States, Italy and Spain provided the acute and convalescent COVID-19 samples. Nucleic acid was either cDNA or gDNA, and it came from T cells, B-cell-depleted T cells, or PBMCs.

In germline, CDR1 is MNHNY, CDR2 SVGAGI (reference sequence). This CDR3 comprises 14 residues. With 7 bases removed from V and 1 base from J, the gap between germline ends came to 13 bases. In the original analysis: Scientists estimated how many nucleated cells there were by amplifying reference gene primers. The protocol was immunoSEQ multiplex PCR, while the TCRdb copy is restricted to in-frame clones and leaves out a portion. The V and J calls and the clone size are those of that table, but D and trimming were determined from the DNA. The profile shows approximately 160,000 clones, just under 85% of them singletons.

Sequenced input: peripheral blood. This sequence originates from a man between 35 and 55 years old who had recovered from COVID-19. This chain links TRBV6-6 with TRBJ1-1, with D tentatively TRBD1 (6 bases). The CDR3 spells CASITQGPNTEAFF. CDR3 nucleotides: TGTGCCAGCATCACTCAGGGGCCGAACACTGAAGCTTTCTTT.